This T cell receptor (beta chain) was recorded in a study of T-cell memory formation after mild COVID-19. The CDR3 has 12 amino acids. V lost 4 bases and J lost 8, with 9 bases in between. Germline CDR1 and CDR2: MGHRA and YSYEKL. At least ten counts were recorded for this clonotype. MiXCR, run by TCRdb on the 5' RACE reads, gives a single entry per CDR3 protein. The top ten hold 28% of the sample, which has about 140,000 distinct CDR3 sequences, 11% to 15% seen once. The receptor was derived from an adult woman who had mild COVID-19 (a few samples of this study predate the infection). Cell type and time point are not known. The rearrangement links TRBV4-1 to TRBJ2-1, with D unclear. Material: PBMCs or a T cell subset sorted from them (not recorded which). The CDR3 DNA follows: TGCGCCAGCAGCCCCCGAGGCGATGAGCAGTTCTTC. Translation: CASSPRGDEQFF.